The clone carrying this T cell receptor (beta chain) occurred a few times. Its cognate antigen is unknown. TCRdb passed the 5' RACE reads through MiXCR, listing each CDR3 protein once. The data contain roughly 470,000 distinct CDR3 sequences, more than 25% of them singletons. The data originate from a study of CD8 T cells in ankylosing spondylitis. Points from the study as a whole: Seemingly characteristic of ankylosing spondylitis blood was a TCR beta motif consisting of 7 or 8 highly homologous variants.

Between the trimmed V and J ends, which lost 3 bases and 2 bases, there was a span of 11 bases. Germline CDR1 reads SEHNR; CDR2 reads FQNEAQ (reference sequence). This CDR3 is 14 amino acids long. Sample: blood, either unsorted or a sorted T cell fraction (not recorded which). The TCR originated in a male donor with ankylosing spondylitis. V gene TRBV7-9 combines with J gene TRBJ2-7; TRBD2 might be the D (6 bases). The CDR3 DNA sequence: TGTGCCAGCAGCTTGGGTAGCGGTCCCTACGAGCAGTACGTC. Translated: CASSLGSGPYEQYV.